This TCR beta chain is drawn from a study of radiotherapy plus CTLA-4 blockade in lung cancer. Study overall: Of the patients, about 19% showed objective responses and roughly 31% attained disease control.

Germline trimming cut 4 bases from V and 6 bases from J; bases unmatched to any gene: 11. Germline V gene data show CDR1 as MGHRA and CDR2 as YSYEKL. The CDR3 contains 17 residues. Study results and limitations: Clones derived from tumor TCRs expanded in blood after radiotherapy plus ipilimumab.

About this clone itself: Its antigen remains unknown.

Here immunoSEQ multiplex PCR was the method, and the copy in TCRdb shows in-frame clones only, minus some. The table lists under 95,000 clones, 70% to 85% of them singletons. This sequence joins TRBV4-1 and TRBJ2-2, with 10 bases matching TRBD2. The source is a human donor with non-small cell lung cancer who had stable disease on radiotherapy plus ipilimumab. The source was peripheral blood, collected from a patient treated with radiotherapy plus ipilimumab. The CDR3 here is CASSPAAGTSDSGELFF. DNA for the CDR3: TGCGCCAGCAGCCCGGCTGCAGGGACTAGCGATTCCGGGGAGCTGTTTTTT.